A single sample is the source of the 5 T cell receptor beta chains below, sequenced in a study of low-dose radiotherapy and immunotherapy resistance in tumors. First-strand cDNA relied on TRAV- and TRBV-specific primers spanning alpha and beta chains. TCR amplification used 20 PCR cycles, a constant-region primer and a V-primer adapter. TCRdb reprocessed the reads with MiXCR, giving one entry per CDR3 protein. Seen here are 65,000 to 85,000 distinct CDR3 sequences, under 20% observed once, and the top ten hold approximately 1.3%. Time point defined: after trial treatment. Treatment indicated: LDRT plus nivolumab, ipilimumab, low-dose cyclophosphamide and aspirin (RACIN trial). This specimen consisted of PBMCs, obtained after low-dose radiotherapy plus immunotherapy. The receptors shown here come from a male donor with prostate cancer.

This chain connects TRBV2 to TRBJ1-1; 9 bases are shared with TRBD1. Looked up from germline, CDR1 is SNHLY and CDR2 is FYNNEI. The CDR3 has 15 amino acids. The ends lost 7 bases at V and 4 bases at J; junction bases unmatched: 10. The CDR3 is CASIRTGVIGTEAFF. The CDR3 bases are TGTGCCAGCATCAGGACAGGGGTTATAGGCACTGAAGCTTTCTTT.

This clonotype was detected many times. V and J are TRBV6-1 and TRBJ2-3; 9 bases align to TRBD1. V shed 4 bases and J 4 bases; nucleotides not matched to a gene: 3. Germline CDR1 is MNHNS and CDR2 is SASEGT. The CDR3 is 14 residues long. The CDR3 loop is CASSAWTGADTQYF. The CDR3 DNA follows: TGTGCCAGCAGTGCCTGGACAGGGGCAGATACGCAGTATTTT.

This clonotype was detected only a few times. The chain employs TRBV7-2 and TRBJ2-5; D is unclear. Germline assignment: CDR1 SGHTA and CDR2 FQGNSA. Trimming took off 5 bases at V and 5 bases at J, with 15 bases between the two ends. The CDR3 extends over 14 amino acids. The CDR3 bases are TGTGCCAGCAGCCCCCCGCCGGGTGGCGAGACCCAGTACTTC. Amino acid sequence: CASSPPPGGETQYF.

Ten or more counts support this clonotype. CDR3 in DNA: TGTGCCAGCTCCCAGACTAGCGGGCTCCAAGAGACCCAGTACTTC. It yields the protein CASSQTSGLQETQYF. This sequence joins TRBV18 and TRBJ2-5; 10 bases are shared with TRBD2. V lost 6 bases, J lost 1 base, and 5 bases stayed unmatched. The germline V gene encodes CDR1 KGHSH and CDR2 LQKENI. This CDR3 contains 15 residues.

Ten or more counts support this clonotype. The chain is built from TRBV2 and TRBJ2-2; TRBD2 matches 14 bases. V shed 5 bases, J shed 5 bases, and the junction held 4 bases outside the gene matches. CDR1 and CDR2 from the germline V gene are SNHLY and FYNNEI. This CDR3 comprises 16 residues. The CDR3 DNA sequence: TGTGCCAGCAGTCAACGACTAGCGGGAGGGACCGGGGAGCTGTTTTTT. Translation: CASSQRLAGGTGELFF.